Following are 15 T cell receptor beta chains from one sample sequenced in a study of blood T cell repertoires in COVID-19. Only in-frame clones appear in the TCRdb table, and some are missing; sequencing was by immunoSEQ multiplex PCR. The table has 200,000 to 250,000 clones, about four fifths seen once. Material for sequencing was peripheral blood. These receptors originate from a woman of 80 years or more with acute or convalescent COVID-19.

This clone showed up just once. The chain joins TRBV29-1 to TRBJ2-1; 9 bases map to TRBD1. The CDR3 sequence is 13 residues long. Trimming cost V 6 bases and J 12 bases; bases outside gene matches: 12. The germline CDR1 and CDR2 sequences are SQVTM and ANQGSEA. CDR3 nucleotide sequence: TGCAGCGTCTGGGAGGACAGGGGCTGGGGGCAGTTCTTC. Its protein product is CSVWEDRGWGQFF.

This clone was detected only a few times. V usage is TRBV5-4 and J usage is TRBJ2-5; perhaps TRBD2 as D (5 bases). Trimming cost V 4 bases and J 1 base, with 11 bases left between them. CDR1 is SGHNT, CDR2 YYREEE, per germline (reference sequence). There are 14 residues in the CDR3. The CDR3 is CASSPTGTQETQYF. In DNA, the CDR3 is TGTGCCAGCAGCCCCACGGGAACCCAAGAGACCCAGTACTTC.

The rearrangement uses TRBV7-2 and TRBJ2-7, with 8 bases lining up with TRBD2. The CDR3 is made up of 15 amino acids. CDR1 and CDR2 (germline): SGHTA, FQGNSA. Losses at the gene ends were 6 bases for V and 4 bases for J; bases not matched to a gene: 11. In DNA, the CDR3 is TGTGCCAGCAGTTCCGCGGGGGGCCTTTCTTACGAGCAGTACTTC. Translating gives CASSSAGGLSYEQYF.

CDR3 region: CASSQDTGGRTDTQYF. The DNA of the CDR3 is TGCGCCAGCAGCCAAGATACGGGGGGACGTACAGATACGCAGTATTTT. J is TRBJ2-3 and V is TRBV4-3; 7 bases align to TRBD2. Per the germline V gene, CDR1 is LGHNA and CDR2 is YSLEER. The CDR3 has 16 residues. J gave up 3 bases and V 0 bases, and 6 bases lay outside the gene matches.

The chain recombines TRBV30 with TRBJ2-1, with D possibly TRBD1 on 6 matching bases. The CDR3 loop spans 11 amino acids. V was trimmed by 4 bases and J by 10 bases, leaving 11 bases between them. Germline V CDR1 and CDR2: GTSNPN, SVGIG (reference sequence). The CDR3 loop is CAWMDSQEQFF. CDR3 nucleotides: TGTGCCTGGATGGACAGTCAGGAGCAGTTCTTC.

Note on this clone: Other DNA sequences in the same sample also yield this CDR3. CDR3 amino acids: CASSLGGGYGYTF. CDR3 in DNA: TGTGCCAGCAGCCTAGGGGGGGGCTATGGCTACACCTTC. J is TRBJ1-2 and V is TRBV12-3 or TRBV12-4; D possibly corresponds to TRBD1 (6 bases). V shed 6 bases and J shed 4 bases, with 12 bases lying between them. The CDR3 consists of 13 residues.

This chain joins TRBV5-4 and TRBJ2-7; 8 positions match TRBD1. With 4 bases clipped from V and 4 bases from J, the junction kept 13 bases outside the gene matches. The CDR3 covers 16 residues. Looked up from germline, CDR1 is SGHNT and CDR2 is YYREEE (reference sequence). The CDR3 sequence: CASSHRGGQGEYEQYF. The CDR3 DNA reads as TGTGCCAGCAGCCATCGTGGAGGACAGGGAGAATACGAGCAGTACTTC.

The V and J genes are TRBV15 and TRBJ1-6; TRBD1 matches at 10 bases. V shed 9 bases, J shed 6 bases, and the junction held 5 bases outside the gene matches. This CDR3 is 14 amino acids long. CDR1 LNHNV and CDR2 YYDKDF come from the germline V gene (reference sequence). The CDR3 DNA follows: TGTGCCACAGACAGGGGGCTCACTAATTCACCCCTCCACTTT. Translation gives CATDRGLTNSPLHF.

This chain connects TRBV10-3 to TRBJ1-3; D is unclear. The CDR3 spans 17 residues. Trimming shortened V by 7 bases and J by 0 bases, and 19 bases separated the two germline ends. Per germline, CDR1 ENHRY and CDR2 SYGVKD. Here the CDR3 reads CAITTMAPASSGNTIYF. The CDR3 region has the DNA TGTGCCATCACCACGATGGCCCCAGCTAGCTCTGGAAACACCATATATTTT.

This chain uses TRBV7-2 with TRBJ1-1; TRBD1 is a possible D gene (5 bases). The CDR3 spans 13 residues. CDR1 and CDR2 from the germline V gene are SGHTA and FQGNSA. V was clipped by 0 bases and J by 11 bases, with 13 bases between them. CDR3 region: CASSLARTQGAFF. DNA for the CDR3: TGTGCCAGCAGCTTAGCGAGGACACAAGGGGCTTTCTTT. Full variable domain (rest looked up from reference TRBV7-2 and TRBJ1-1): GAGVSQSPSNKVTEKGKDVELRCDPISGHTALYWYRQSLGQGLEFLIYFQGNSAPDKSGLPSDRFSAERTGGSVSTLTIQRTQQEDSAVYLCASSLARTQGAFFGQGTRLTVV.

Only one count was recorded for this clone. This chain links TRBV7-9 with TRBJ1-1; D unresolved. Per the germline V gene, CDR1 is SEHNR and CDR2 is FQNEAQ (reference sequence). Trimming took 4 bases from V and 1 from J, leaving 10 bases between them. CDR3 length: 14 amino acids. The CDR3 nucleotides read TGTGCCAGCAGCTACCACGGGGAGAACACTGAAGCTTTCTTT. Protein product: CASSYHGENTEAFF.

This clone came up once. The chain joins TRBV7-3 to TRBJ2-1; the D gene is possibly TRBD1 (6 bases). V lost 1 base, J lost 5 bases, and 9 bases lay in between. The germline V gene encodes CDR1 SGHTA and CDR2 FQGTGA. The CDR3 is made up of 14 amino acids. Here the CDR3 DNA reads TGTGCCAGCAGCTTAAACAGGGTCGACAATGAGCAGTTCTTC. It is translated as CASSLNRVDNEQFF.

The rearrangement joins TRBV6-5 to TRBJ1-5; the D gene is possibly TRBD1 (5 bases). V dropped 8 bases and J dropped 6 bases, with 20 bases sitting between them. In germline, CDR1 is MNHEY, CDR2 SVGAGI. The CDR3 is 15 amino acids. The CDR3 DNA reads TGTGCCAGCCGCCCGGCAGGGCGAGACAGTCAGCCCCAGCATTTT. Translated: CASRPAGRDSQPQHF.

CDR3 DNA sequence: TGTGCCAGCTCACTAACCGGGAAAAGGGACACTGAAGCTTTCTTT. Protein sequence: CASSLTGKRDTEAFF. This sequence joins TRBV18 and TRBJ1-1; D unresolved. Germline V lookup: CDR1 KGHSH, CDR2 LQKENI. The CDR3 covers 15 residues. Trimming cost V 4 bases and J 3 bases, with 15 bases left between them.

Points on this clone: Other DNA variants within this sample encode the same CDR3. DNA of the CDR3: TGCAGCGTTGACGGAGGGACTGGAAACACCATATATTTT. It specifies CSVDGGTGNTIYF. The V and J genes are TRBV29-1 and TRBJ1-3; D not resolved. CDR1 is SQVTM, CDR2 ANQGSEA, per germline. V dropped 3 bases and J dropped 2 bases, with 8 bases sitting between them. This CDR3 has 13 residues. The whole variable domain, remainder taken from reference TRBV29-1 and TRBJ1-3, is SAVISQKPSRDICQRGTSLTIQCQVDSQVTMMFWYRQQPGQSLTLIATANQGSEATYESGFVIDKFPISRPNLTFSTLTVSNMSPEDSSIYLCSVDGGTGNTIYFGEGSWLTVV.